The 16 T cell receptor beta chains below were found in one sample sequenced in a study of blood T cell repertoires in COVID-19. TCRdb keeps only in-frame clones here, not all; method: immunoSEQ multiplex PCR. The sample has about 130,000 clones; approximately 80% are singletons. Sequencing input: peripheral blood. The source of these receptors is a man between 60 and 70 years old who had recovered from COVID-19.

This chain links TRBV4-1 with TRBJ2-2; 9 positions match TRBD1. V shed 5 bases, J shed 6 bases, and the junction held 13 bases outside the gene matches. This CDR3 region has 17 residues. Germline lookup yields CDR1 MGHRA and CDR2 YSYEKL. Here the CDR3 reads CASSVRPGQGLPGELFF. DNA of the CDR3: TGCGCCAGCAGCGTTAGGCCGGGACAGGGTCTACCCGGGGAGCTGTTTTTT.

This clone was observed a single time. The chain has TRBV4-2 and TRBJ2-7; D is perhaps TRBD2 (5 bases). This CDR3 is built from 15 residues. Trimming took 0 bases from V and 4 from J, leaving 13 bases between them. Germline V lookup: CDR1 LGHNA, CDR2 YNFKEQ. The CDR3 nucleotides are TGTGCCAGCAGCCAAGACCGGCGGGCGTTATACGAGCAGTACTTC. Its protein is CASSQDRRALYEQYF.

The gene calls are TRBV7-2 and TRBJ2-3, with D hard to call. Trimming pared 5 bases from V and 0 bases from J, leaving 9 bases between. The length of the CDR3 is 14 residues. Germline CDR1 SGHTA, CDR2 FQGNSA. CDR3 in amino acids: CASSDRSSTDTQYF. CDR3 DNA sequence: TGTGCCAGCAGCGACCGGAGTAGCACAGATACGCAGTATTTT.

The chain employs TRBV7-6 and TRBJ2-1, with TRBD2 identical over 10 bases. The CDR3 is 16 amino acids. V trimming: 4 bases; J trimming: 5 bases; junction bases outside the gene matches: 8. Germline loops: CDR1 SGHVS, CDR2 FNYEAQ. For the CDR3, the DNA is TGTGCCAGCAGCTCACAAGCGGGAGGGTTGAACAATGAGCAGTTCTTC. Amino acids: CASSSQAGGLNNEQFF. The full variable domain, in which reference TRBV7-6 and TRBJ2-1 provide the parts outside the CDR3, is GAGVSQSPRYKVTKRGQDVALRCDPISGHVSLYWYRQALGQGPEFLTYFNYEAQQDKSGLPNDRFSAERPEGSISTLTIQRTEQRDSAMYRCASSSQAGGLNNEQFFGPGTRLTVL.

This CDR3 reads CASSQVQVGNQPQHF. CDR3 bases: TGCGCCAGCAGCCAAGTGCAGGTAGGCAATCAGCCCCAGCATTTT. This chain joins TRBV4-1 and TRBJ1-5; D is uncertain. V shed 1 base and J shed 2 bases, with 9 bases lying between them. This CDR3 is 15 amino acids long. The germline gives CDR1 MGHRA, CDR2 YSYEKL.

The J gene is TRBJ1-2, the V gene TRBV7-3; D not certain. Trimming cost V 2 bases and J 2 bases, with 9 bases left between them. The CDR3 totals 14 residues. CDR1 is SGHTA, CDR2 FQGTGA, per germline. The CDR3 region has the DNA TGTGCCAGCAGCTTAGACTCCCGAAACTATGGCTACACCTTC. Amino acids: CASSLDSRNYGYTF. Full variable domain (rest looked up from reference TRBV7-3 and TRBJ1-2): GAGVSQTPSNKVTEKGKYVELRCDPISGHTALYWYRQSLGQGPEFLIYFQGTGAADDSGLPNDRFFAVRPEGSVSTLKIQRTERGDSAVYLCASSLDSRNYGYTFGSGTRLTVV.

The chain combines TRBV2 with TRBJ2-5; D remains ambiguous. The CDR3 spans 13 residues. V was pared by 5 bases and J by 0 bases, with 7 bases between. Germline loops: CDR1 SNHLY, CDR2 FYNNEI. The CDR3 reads CASSLDYQETQYF. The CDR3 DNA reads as TGTGCCAGCAGTCTAGACTACCAAGAGACCCAGTACTTC.

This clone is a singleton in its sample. The CDR3 DNA reads as TGTGCCAGCCGGGACAAGGTTACCTATGGCTACACCTTC. It yields the protein CASRDKVTYGYTF. The rearrangement joins TRBV6-5 to TRBJ1-2; D perhaps matches TRBD1 (6 bases). With 8 bases removed from V and 4 bases from J, the gap between germline ends came to 14 bases. CDR3 length: 13 residues. Germline CDR1 reads MNHEY; CDR2 reads SVGAGI.

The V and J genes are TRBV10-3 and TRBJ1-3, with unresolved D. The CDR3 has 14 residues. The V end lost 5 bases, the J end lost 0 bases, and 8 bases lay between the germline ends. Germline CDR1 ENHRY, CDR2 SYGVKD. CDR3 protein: CAISIEVSGNTIYF. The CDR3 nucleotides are TGTGCCATCAGTATTGAGGTCTCTGGAAACACCATATATTTT.

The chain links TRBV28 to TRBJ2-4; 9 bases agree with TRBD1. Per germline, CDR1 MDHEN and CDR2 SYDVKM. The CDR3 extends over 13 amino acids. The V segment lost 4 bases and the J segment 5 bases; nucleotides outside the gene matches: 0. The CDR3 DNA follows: TGTGCCAGCAGTTGGACAGGGGAAAACATTCAGTACTTC. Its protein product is CASSWTGENIQYF.

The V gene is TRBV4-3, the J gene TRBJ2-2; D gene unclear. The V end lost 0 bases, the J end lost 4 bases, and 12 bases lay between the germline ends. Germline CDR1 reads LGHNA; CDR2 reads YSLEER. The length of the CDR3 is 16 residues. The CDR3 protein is CASSQEGVPGTGELFF. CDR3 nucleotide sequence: TGCGCCAGCAGCCAAGAAGGTGTCCCGGGCACCGGGGAGCTGTTTTTT.

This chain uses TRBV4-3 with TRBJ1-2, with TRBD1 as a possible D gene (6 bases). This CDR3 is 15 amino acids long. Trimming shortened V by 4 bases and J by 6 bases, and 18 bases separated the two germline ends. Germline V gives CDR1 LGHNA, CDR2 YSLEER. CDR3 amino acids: CASSRTAGRGDGYTF. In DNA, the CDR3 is TGCGCCAGCAGCCGTACCGCGGGGAGGGGGGATGGCTACACCTTC.

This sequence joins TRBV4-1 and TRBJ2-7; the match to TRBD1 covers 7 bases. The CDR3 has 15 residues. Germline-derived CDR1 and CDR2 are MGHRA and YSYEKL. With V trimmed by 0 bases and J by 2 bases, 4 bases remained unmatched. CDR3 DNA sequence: TGCGCCAGCAGCCAAGACCCGGGACAGACCTACGAGCAGTACTTC. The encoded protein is CASSQDPGQTYEQYF.

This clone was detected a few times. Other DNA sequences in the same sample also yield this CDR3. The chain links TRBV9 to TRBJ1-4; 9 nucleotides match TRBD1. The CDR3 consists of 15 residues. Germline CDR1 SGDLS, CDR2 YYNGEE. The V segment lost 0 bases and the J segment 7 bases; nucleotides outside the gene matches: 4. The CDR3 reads CASSVGTGGGEKLFF. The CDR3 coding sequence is TGTGCCAGCAGCGTAGGCACAGGGGGCGGTGAAAAACTGTTTTTT.

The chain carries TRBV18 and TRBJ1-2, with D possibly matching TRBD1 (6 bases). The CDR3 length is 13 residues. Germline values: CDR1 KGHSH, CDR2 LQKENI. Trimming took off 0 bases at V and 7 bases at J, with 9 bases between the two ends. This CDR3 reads CASSPPGARGYTF. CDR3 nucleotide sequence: TGTGCCAGCTCACCACCGGGGGCGCGTGGCTACACCTTC.

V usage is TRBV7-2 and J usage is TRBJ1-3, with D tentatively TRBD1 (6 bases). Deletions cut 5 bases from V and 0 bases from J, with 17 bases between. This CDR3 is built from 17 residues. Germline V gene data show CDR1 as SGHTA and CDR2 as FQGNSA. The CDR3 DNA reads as TGTGCCAGCAGCCACTGGACAGATTTTGTCTCTGGAAACACCATATATTTT. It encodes CASSHWTDFVSGNTIYF. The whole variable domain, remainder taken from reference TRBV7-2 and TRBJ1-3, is GAGVSQSPSNKVTEKGKDVELRCDPISGHTALYWYRQSLGQGLEFLIYFQGNSAPDKSGLPSDRFSAERTGGSVSTLTIQRTQQEDSAVYLCASSHWTDFVSGNTIYFGEGSWLTVV.